This entry lists 12 T cell receptor beta chains sequenced from one sample in a study of CD8+CD57+ T cells in acquired aplastic anemia. Profiling that covered TCR beta VDJ and CDR3 relied on genomic DNA as its template. MiXCR was run by TCRdb on the reads, yielding one entry per CDR3 protein. In the table there are around 140,000 distinct CDR3 sequences, roughly 40% of which are singletons. The specimen was sorted CD4+, CD8+, or CD8+CD57+ T cells (not recorded which) from PBMCs. Every receptor here comes from a human donor in good health, serving as a control.

In its sample, this clonotype was seen many times. V and J are TRBV29-1 and TRBJ1-1; D might be TRBD1 (6 bases). The CDR3 is 14 amino acids. Trimming left V 2 bases short and J 1 base short, with 11 bases between. Germline-derived CDR1 and CDR2 are SQVTM and ANQGSEA. CDR3 nucleotides: TGCAGCGTTGAATTGTGGGGACAGAACACTGAAGCTTTCTTT. This gives the protein CSVELWGQNTEAFF.

This clonotype was observed many times. The chain uses TRBV7-8 and TRBJ1-4, with 7 nucleotides matching TRBD1. The V gene end was trimmed by 1 base and the J gene end by 14 bases; junction bases not matched to a gene: 4. The germline gives CDR1 SGHVS, CDR2 FQNEAQ. The CDR3 totals 12 residues. CDR3 DNA: TGTGCCAGCAGCTTAGGGACAGGTGGTCTGTTTTTT. Translating gives CASSLGTGGLFF.

This clonotype was seen at least ten times. CDR3 sequence reads: CASTPIVGLAYGYTF. DNA of the CDR3: TGTGCCAGCACTCCGATAGTAGGACTAGCCTATGGCTACACCTTC. V usage is TRBV6-1 and J usage is TRBJ1-2; D is unresolved. Germline V gives CDR1 MNHNS, CDR2 SASEGT. Trimming pared 7 bases from V and 4 bases from J, leaving 19 bases between. CDR3 length: 15 residues.

Points on this clonotype: A much larger clonotype is one base distant, so this may be a read error. V usage is TRBV20-1 and J usage is TRBJ1-1; tentative D call: TRBD1 (6 bases). The V gene's germline CDR1 is DFQATT and CDR2 SNEGSKA (reference sequence). The CDR3 has 15 amino acids. This CDR3 reads CGAREGGRGGTEAFF. In DNA form, the CDR3 reads TGCGGTGCTAGAGAGGGGGGGCGAGGCGGCACTGAAGCTTTCTTT.

Concerning this clonotype itself: This may stem from a read error, because a much larger clone lies one nucleotide away. The rearrangement links TRBV7-9 to TRBJ2-7, with D hard to call. Germline CDR1 reads SEHNR; CDR2 reads FQNEAQ (reference sequence). The CDR3 is 15 residues long. Deletions cut 4 bases from V and 7 bases from J, with 20 bases between. The CDR3 loop is CASSSGRLVGNEQYF. CDR3 DNA: TGTGCCAGCAGCTCTGGGCGGCTAGTGGGCAATGAGCAGTACTTC.

This clonotype appeared a few times. V gene TRBV3-1 combines with J gene TRBJ1-1; D may be TRBD1 (5 bases). V was shortened by 3 bases and J by 5 bases, with 13 bases between the two germline ends. Germline assignment: CDR1 LGHDT and CDR2 YNNKEL (reference sequence). The CDR3 is 14 residues long. The CDR3 DNA reads TGTGCCAGCAGCCAGGGACCGCGGCGGACTGAAGCTTTCTTT. Its translation is CASSQGPRRTEAFF.

This clonotype was counted ten times or more. CDR3 coding DNA: TGTGCCAGCAGTCAGCGGGGAACCTACGAGCAGTACTTC. Its protein product is CASSQRGTYEQYF. This rearrangement joins TRBV3-1 to TRBJ2-7, with 7 bases identical to TRBD2. The J segment lost 2 bases and the V segment lost 6 bases, leaving 4 bases of the junction unmatched. CDR3 length: 13 residues. The V gene's germline CDR1 is LGHDT and CDR2 YNNKEL (reference sequence).

The sample holds many counts of this clonotype. This rearrangement joins TRBV7-9 to TRBJ1-1; D is unclear. The V gene lost 0 bases and the J gene lost 6 bases, with 8 bases spanning the gap. The length of the CDR3 is 13 residues. In germline, CDR1 is SEHNR, CDR2 FQNEAQ (reference sequence). Written as DNA, the CDR3 is TGTGCCAGCAGCTTAGCGGTGAAGGCTGAAGCTTTCTTT. The encoded protein is CASSLAVKAEAFF.

This clonotype came up a few times. This chain links TRBV28 with TRBJ1-1; D may be TRBD1 (6 bases). V was cut by 11 bases and J by 0 bases, with 16 bases left in between. Looked up from germline, CDR1 is MDHEN and CDR2 is SYDVKM. The CDR3 spans 14 residues. CDR3 amino acids: CAVRDTSMNTEAFF. CDR3 in DNA: TGTGCCGTGAGGGACACATCAATGAACACTGAAGCTTTCTTT.

This clonotype has ten or more counts. This chain uses TRBV2 with TRBJ1-2; TRBD1 is a possible D gene (5 bases). CDR1 is SNHLY, CDR2 FYNNEI, per germline. The CDR3 covers 14 residues. The ends were cut back, 8 bases at V and 0 bases at J, with 13 bases in the middle. In DNA form, the CDR3 reads TGTGCCAGCCACGGGCAGGGAGCTAACTATGGCTACACCTTC. Its protein product is CASHGQGANYGYTF.

In regard to this clonotype: Being one base from a much bigger clone, this may be a read error. The CDR3 reads CSARGSNTGELLF. CDR3 nucleotide sequence: TGCAGTGCTAGAGGAAGCAACACCGGGGAGCTGCTTTTT. The chain carries TRBV20-1 and TRBJ2-2; a weak D match, TRBD2 (5 bases). This CDR3 is built from 13 residues. From germline, CDR1 is DFQATT and CDR2 SNEGSKA (reference sequence).

This clonotype was observed at least ten times. The chain joins TRBV6-5 to TRBJ1-1; no clear D gene. V dropped 2 bases and J dropped 0 bases, with 13 bases sitting between them. The CDR3 sequence is 16 residues long. Germline V gene lookup returns CDR1 MNHEY and CDR2 SVGAGI. The DNA of the CDR3 is TGTGCCAGCAGTTACACCCTCGGGGATCTGAACACTGAAGCTTTCTTT. Translation gives CASSYTLGDLNTEAFF.